What follows are 5 T cell receptor beta chains derived from one specimen sequenced in a study of blood T cell repertoires in COVID-19. Here immunoSEQ multiplex PCR was the method, and the copy in TCRdb shows in-frame clones only, minus some. The sample lists around 250,000 clones, roughly 80% occurring once. The source material was peripheral blood. These receptors came from a man in his fifties or sixties who had recovered from COVID-19.

The chain links TRBV5-1 to TRBJ2-7; tentatively, D is TRBD1 (5 bases). The CDR3 covers 14 residues. V lost 4 bases, J lost 1 base, and 12 bases lay in between. CDR1 SGHRS and CDR2 YFSETQ come from the germline V gene. The CDR3 nucleotides are TGCGCCAGCAGCCAGGGCCAGATATCCTACGAGCAGTACTTC. Protein sequence: CASSQGQISYEQYF.

The chain recombines TRBV7-3 with TRBJ2-3; 13 bases match TRBD2. V lost 8 bases, J lost 2 bases, and 1 base stayed unmatched. This CDR3 is 14 amino acids long. Per germline, CDR1 SGHTA and CDR2 FQGTGA. In DNA, the CDR3 is TGTGCCAGCGGGACTAGCGGGAACACAGATACGCAGTATTTT. It codes for CASGTSGNTDTQYF.

This clone was recorded once. The V call is TRBV27, the J call TRBJ2-7, with 11 bases identical to TRBD1. The CDR3 has 14 amino acids. V shed 6 bases, J shed 2 bases, and the junction held 3 bases outside the gene matches. Germline V gives CDR1 MNHEY, CDR2 SMNVEV (reference sequence). For the CDR3, the DNA is TGTGCCAGCAGGGACAGGGGGCCCACCTACGAGCAGTACTTC. Its protein product is CASRDRGPTYEQYF.

This chain joins TRBV27 and TRBJ1-1; TRBD1 is a possible D gene (5 bases). The CDR3 consists of 13 residues. Trimming removed 5 bases at V and 11 bases at J, with 18 bases between. Looked up from germline, CDR1 is MNHEY and CDR2 is SMNVEV (reference sequence). The DNA for the CDR3 is TGTGCCAGCAGTCACCCAGGGACTCCCAGGGCTTTCTTT. Protein: CASSHPGTPRAFF.

The V and J genes are TRBV3-1 (or the pseudogene TRBV3-2) and TRBJ2-3, with D perhaps TRBD2 (6 bases). There are 13 residues in the CDR3. V was shortened by 3 bases and J by 9 bases, with 13 bases between the two germline ends. Per germline, CDR1 LGHDT and CDR2 YNNKEL (reference sequence). CDR3 sequence reads: CASSHGGAGTQYF. The CDR3 nucleotides are TGTGCCAGCAGCCACGGAGGGGCAGGGACGCAGTATTTT.